The 15 T cell receptor beta chains in this list originate from one sample, sequenced in a study of T cell repertoires in cytomegalovirus infection. TCRdb re-analysed the reads in MiXCR, keeping a single row per CDR3 protein. The data hold around 530,000 distinct CDR3 sequences, with about 17% observed a single time. Input material: CD8+ T cells from PBMCs. These receptors originate from a human donor in good health (CMV status not recorded). Some clones in this sample may be carry-over from other donors' samples.

In its sample, this clonotype was seen many times. The chain joins TRBV7-6 to TRBJ2-1; D call uncertain. Germline CDR1 is SGHVS and CDR2 is FNYEAQ. The CDR3 is made up of 15 amino acids. Between the trimmed V and J ends, which lost 5 bases and 0 bases, there was a span of 11 bases. The DNA for the CDR3 is TGTGCCAGCAGCCCCCTCAGCGTCTCCTACAATGAGCAGTTCTTC. Protein sequence: CASSPLSVSYNEQFF.

The CDR3 protein is CATSDSPTGSEQYF. The CDR3, as DNA: TGTGCCACCAGTGATTCGCCAACAGGGAGCGAGCAGTACTTC. The rearrangement uses TRBV24-1 and TRBJ2-7; weak D call: TRBD1 (6 bases). Between the trimmed V and J ends, which lost 2 bases and 6 bases, there was a span of 13 bases. Germline assignment: CDR1 KGHDR and CDR2 SFDVKD. The CDR3 sequence is 14 residues long.

The chain uses TRBV20-1 and TRBJ2-7, with 7 nucleotides matching TRBD1. V gave up 6 bases and J gave up 1 base; unmatched junction bases: 15. The CDR3 sequence is 16 residues long. The germline CDR1 and CDR2 sequences are DFQATT and SNEGSKA (reference sequence). CDR3 DNA sequence: TGCAGTGCAGAGACAGGGTCGTCCCCAATTTCCTACGAGCAGTACTTC. It is translated as CSAETGSSPISYEQYF.

This clonotype was detected many times. The chain couples TRBV29-1 to TRBJ2-3; perhaps TRBD1 as D (5 bases). Trimming shortened V by 0 bases and J by 5 bases, and 15 bases separated the two germline ends. Germline V CDR1 and CDR2: SQVTM, ANQGSEA. There are 15 residues in the CDR3. The CDR3 nucleotides are TGCAGCGTTGAAGATCGGGCAGGGAAGAGAGATACGCAGTATTTT. It codes for CSVEDRAGKRDTQYF.

This clonotype has a handful of counts. The V call is TRBV19, the J call TRBJ2-1; unclear D gene. The V end was cut by 5 bases, the J end by 2 bases, with 13 bases between. The CDR3 totals 15 residues. From germline, CDR1 is LNHDA and CDR2 SQIVND (reference sequence). CDR3 sequence reads: CASSLGPTAYNEQFF. CDR3 nucleotides: TGTGCCAGTAGTTTGGGTCCCACAGCCTACAATGAGCAGTTCTTC.

This clonotype has ten or more counts. The V call is TRBV23-1, the J call TRBJ1-2, with unresolved D. TRBV23-1 is an ORF, with its function uncertain. The CDR3 length is 10 residues. Trimming shortened V by 6 bases and J by 9 bases, and 8 bases separated the two germline ends. In DNA, the CDR3 is TGCGCCAGCAGGGTTCCGAGCTACACCTTC. It translates to CASRVPSYTF.

This clonotype appeared a few times. V usage is TRBV24-1 and J usage is TRBJ1-1; D unclear. The germline CDR1 and CDR2 sequences are KGHDR and SFDVKD. This CDR3 has 15 residues. Trimming left V 2 bases short and J 3 bases short, with 12 bases between. CDR3 sequence: CATSDSSGTYTEAFF. The CDR3 bases are TGTGCCACCAGTGATTCCTCAGGCACCTACACTGAAGCTTTCTTT.

This clonotype was detected ten times or more. Here the CDR3 DNA reads TGTGCCAGCAGCACAGGACTAGCGGGAGCCGGGGAGCTGTTTTTT. Translated: CASSTGLAGAGELFF. The chain joins TRBV4-2 to TRBJ2-2; 13 nucleotides line up with TRBD2. The CDR3 totals 15 residues. The germline CDR1 and CDR2 sequences are LGHNA and YNFKEQ. Unmatched junction bases numbered 3, after V lost 5 bases and J lost 6 bases.

Many counts were recorded for this clonotype. The chain has TRBV7-9 and TRBJ2-7; the D gene is possibly TRBD2 (5 bases). The CDR3 loop spans 14 amino acids. Trimming cost V 4 bases and J 4 bases, with 14 bases left between them. In germline, CDR1 is SEHNR, CDR2 FQNEAQ (reference sequence). CDR3 DNA sequence: TGTGCCAGCAGCTACCTTGAGGGCGTTTACGAGCAGTACTTC. Encoded protein: CASSYLEGVYEQYF.

The V and J genes are TRBV4-1 and TRBJ2-7; 7 positions match TRBD2. The CDR3 is made up of 16 amino acids. Germline V gene lookup returns CDR1 MGHRA and CDR2 YSYEKL. After removal of 1 base from V and 1 base from J, the junction contained 7 bases not matched to a gene. CDR3 in DNA: TGCGCCAGCAGCCAAGGACTAGCTGAACTATCCTACGAGCAGTACTTC. Encoded protein: CASSQGLAELSYEQYF.

This clonotype has ten or more counts. V gene TRBV7-2 combines with J gene TRBJ1-2; D not resolved. Trimming shortened V by 1 base and J by 2 bases, and 11 bases separated the two germline ends. CDR3 length: 15 residues. Germline V gene data show CDR1 as SGHTA and CDR2 as FQGNSA. The CDR3 sequence is CASSLDGSQNYGYTF. CDR3 sequence (DNA): TGTGCCAGCAGCTTAGACGGAAGCCAGAACTATGGCTACACCTTC.

The chain couples TRBV7-9 to TRBJ2-5; possibly TRBD1 or TRBD2 for D (5 bases each). Per germline, CDR1 SEHNR and CDR2 FQNEAQ (reference sequence). The CDR3 has 12 amino acids. Trimming stripped 8 bases from V and 5 bases from J, with 12 bases between. For the CDR3, the DNA is TGTGCCAGCGGGGGTTCCGGGGAGACCCAGTACTTC. Encoded protein: CASGGSGETQYF.

This clonotype was detected a few times. The genes are TRBV4-2 and TRBJ2-7; tentatively, D is TRBD2 (5 bases). Germline assignment: CDR1 LGHNA and CDR2 YNFKEQ. The CDR3 loop spans 12 amino acids. V lost 0 bases, J lost 12 bases, and 12 bases lay in between. For the CDR3, the DNA is TGTGCCAGCAGCCAAGATAGGCAGGAGGTGTACTTC. The encoded protein is CASSQDRQEVYF.

This clonotype was observed a few times. The chain is built from TRBV5-1 and TRBJ1-2, with D maybe TRBD1 (6 bases). Germline V gene lookup returns CDR1 SGHRS and CDR2 YFSETQ. V shed 5 bases and J shed 2 bases, with 16 bases lying between them. The CDR3 loop spans 15 amino acids. The CDR3 DNA reads TGCGCCAGCAGTTCCGGACAGAATCCAAACTATGGCTACACCTTC. As protein: CASSSGQNPNYGYTF.

The chain employs TRBV29-1 and TRBJ1-1; D not certain. The V and J ends lost 2 bases and 7 bases respectively, with 8 bases between them. This CDR3 is built from 11 residues. CDR1 SQVTM and CDR2 ANQGSEA come from the germline V gene. The DNA for the CDR3 is TGCAGCGTTGAATCCCAGAGTGAAGCTTTCTTT. Residues: CSVESQSEAFF.